This entry features one T cell receptor beta chain sequence. Its antigen remains unknown. Here immunoSEQ multiplex PCR was the method, and the copy in TCRdb shows in-frame clones only, minus some. The sample carries some 130,000 clones, roughly 88% recorded once. The data belong to a study of T cell responses to AZD1222 COVID-19 vaccine. The study, taken as a whole, reports: No day 14 peak samples; only post-peak repertoires were characterized.

The V and J ends lost 0 bases and 4 bases respectively, with 9 bases between them. CDR1 is LGHDT, CDR2 YNNKEL, per germline (reference sequence). The CDR3 length is 15 residues. The source was peripheral blood, collected on day 0 of AZD1222 vaccination. This TCR was sampled from an adult in good health. This chain connects TRBV3-1 (or the pseudogene TRBV3-2) to TRBJ1-4; D not certain. The CDR3 sequence is CASSQDLYSNEKLFF. The CDR3 coding sequence is TGTGCCAGCAGCCAAGATCTATATAGTAATGAAAAACTGTTTTTT.